These T cell receptor beta chains were read from a single sample in a study of T cell changes during pregnancy in multiple sclerosis. Here immunoSEQ multiplex PCR was the method, and the copy in TCRdb shows in-frame clones only, minus some. The table records 70,000 to 95,000 clones, 90% to 95% of them present only once. This sample comprised peripheral blood, obtained in the third trimester of pregnancy. These receptors all stem from a female donor with multiple sclerosis, enrolled in a pregnancy study. CDR3s include the opening cysteine and the closing phenylalanine or tryptophan. D genes are given only for firm matches. Clone size is given for some rows only: seen once, a few or many times, or a class if the clone is expanded.

CASTGGGTSGRGTQYF | TGTGCCAGCACCGGAGGGGGGACTAGCGGGAGGGGGACCCAGTACTTC | NA | TRBD2 | TRBJ2-5 | TRBV5-4
CASSDRTGGYGYTF | TGCGCCAGCAGTGATCGGACAGGGGGTTATGGCTACACCTTC | NA | TRBD1 | TRBJ1-2 | TRBV10-2
CASSLTAGGFNEQFF | TGCGCCAGCAGCTTGACAGCGGGGGGCTTCAATGAGCAGTTCTTC | NA | TRBD2 | TRBJ2-1 | TRBV5-1
CASSFGPGEDNEQFF | TGTGCCAGCAGTTTCGGGCCCGGGGAAGACAATGAGCAGTTCTTC | NA | NA | TRBJ2-1 | TRBV25-1
CASSLRSGARTNYGYTF | TGTGCCAGCAGTTTGAGGTCAGGGGCGCGCACTAACTATGGCTACACCTTC | NA | NA | TRBJ1-2 | TRBV27
CASRGQGVYEQYF | TGTGCCAGCAGGGGACAGGGAGTCTACGAGCAGTACTTC | NA | TRBD1 | TRBJ2-7 | TRBV6-1
CASSPPVNTEAFF | TGTGCCAGCAGCCCTCCTGTGAACACTGAAGCTTTCTTT | NA | NA | TRBJ1-1 | TRBV2
CASSTTGGQETQYF | TGTGCCAGTAGTACGACAGGGGGTCAAGAGACCCAGTACTTC | NA | TRBD1 | TRBJ2-5 | TRBV19
CASSGGTDTQYF | TGTGCCAGCAGCGGAGGCACAGATACGCAGTATTTT | NA | NA | TRBJ2-3 | TRBV2
CASSQGTSGIETQYF | TGCGCCAGCAGCCAAGGGACTAGCGGGATAGAGACCCAGTACTTC | NA | TRBD2 | TRBJ2-5 | TRBV4-1
CASSLSRNGDIQYF | TGTGCCAGCAGTTTATCGCGGAACGGGGACATTCAGTACTTC | NA | NA | TRBJ2-4 | TRBV27
CASSLGRVPGQGHTGELFF | TGCGCCAGCAGCTTGGGGAGGGTCCCGGGACAGGGCCACACCGGGGAGCTGTTTTTT | once | TRBD1 | TRBJ2-2 | TRBV5-1
CASSRLSSYNEQFF | TGTGCCAGCAGCAGACTGTCCTCCTACAATGAGCAGTTCTTC | NA | NA | TRBJ2-1 | TRBV6-1
CASSQDLLAGAPYNEQFF | TGCGCCAGCAGCCAAGATCTTCTAGCGGGAGCTCCCTACAATGAGCAGTTCTTC | NA | TRBD2 | TRBJ2-1 | TRBV4-3
CATSSLSPSVIGELFF | TGTGCCACCAGCAGCCTTTCCCCTAGCGTGATCGGGGAGCTGTTTTTT | NA | NA | TRBJ2-2 | TRBV15
CSVEGVGGGSDTQYF | TGCAGCGTTGAAGGGGTGGGAGGGGGGTCGGATACGCAGTATTTT | NA | NA | TRBJ2-3 | TRBV29-1
CASSLPGQGGTGANVLTF | TGTGCCAGCAGTTTGCCGGGACAGGGGGGTACTGGGGCCAACGTCCTGACTTTC | NA | TRBD1 | TRBJ2-6 | TRBV7-9
CASSIQGRLGDQPQHF | TGTGCCAGTAGTATACAGGGGAGACTGGGCGATCAGCCCCAGCATTTT | NA | NA | TRBJ1-5 | TRBV19
CASSQAVAGVHEQYF | TGTGCCAGCAGCCAGGCAGTAGCGGGAGTACACGAGCAGTACTTC | NA | TRBD2 | TRBJ2-7 | TRBV5-7
CASSSPGGDEKLFF | TGTGCCAGCAGTTCTCCGGGAGGTGATGAAAAACTGTTTTTT | NA | NA | TRBJ1-4 | TRBV28
CASSWNSGTSNEQFF | TGTGCCAGCAGTTGGAATAGCGGGACCAGCAATGAGCAGTTCTTC | NA | TRBD2 | TRBJ2-1 | TRBV6-5
CASSPLDSLNTEAFF | TGTGCCAGCTCACCCCTGGACAGTTTGAACACTGAAGCTTTCTTT | NA | NA | TRBJ1-1 | TRBV18
CASSSLDSPSNQPQHF | TGTGCCAGCAGTTCCCTTGACAGTCCGAGCAATCAGCCCCAGCATTTT | NA | NA | TRBJ1-5 | TRBV28
CASSYSAGPQYF | TGTGCCAGCAGTTACTCGGCGGGCCCCCAGTACTTC | NA | NA | TRBJ2-7 | TRBV6-5
CASSLGPGASGMRPVEQFF | TGTGCCAGCAGCTTAGGCCCGGGGGCTAGCGGGATGAGGCCAGTTGAGCAGTTCTTC | NA | TRBD2 | TRBJ2-1 | TRBV11-3
CASKRGGEADTQYF | TGTGCCAGCAAGCGGGGCGGGGAAGCAGATACGCAGTATTTT | NA | TRBD2 | TRBJ2-3 | TRBV5-4
CASSLVPSGVYEQYF | TGTGCCAGCAGCTTAGTCCCTAGCGGGGTCTACGAGCAGTACTTC | NA | TRBD2 | TRBJ2-7 | TRBV7-2
CASSPWAGGGTEAFF | TGTGCCAGCAGCCCCTGGGCGGGAGGTGGGACTGAAGCTTTCTTT | NA | NA | TRBJ1-1 | TRBV14
CASSEGGGRRAGNTIYF | TGTGCCAGCAGCGAGGGGGGGGGACGAAGGGCTGGAAACACCATATATTTT | NA | NA | TRBJ1-3 | TRBV9
CASSFTYEQYF | TGTGCCAGCAGCTTTACCTACGAGCAGTACTTC | NA | NA | TRBJ2-7 | TRBV7-8
CASSIGQGFEQYF | TGTGCCAGCAGTATCGGACAGGGCTTCGAGCAGTACTTC | NA | TRBD1 | TRBJ2-7 | TRBV28
CASSLGQIAYNEQFF | TGTGCCAGCAGCCTCGGACAGATCGCCTACAATGAGCAGTTCTTC | NA | NA | TRBJ2-1 | TRBV6-6
CASSLGPAGDRVYEQYF | TGCGCCAGCAGCTTGGGCCCCGCCGGGGACAGAGTATACGAGCAGTACTTC | NA | TRBD1 | TRBJ2-7 | TRBV5-1
CASSSAGGRTSGTNEQFF | TGCGCCAGCAGCTCGGCGGGGGGAAGGACTAGCGGGACCAATGAGCAGTTCTTC | NA | TRBD2 | TRBJ2-1 | TRBV5-1
CASSPRPTSYEQYF | TGTGCCAGCAGCCCACGTCCGACTAGCTACGAGCAGTACTTC | NA | NA | TRBJ2-7 | TRBV13
CASSIGQGYEQYF | TGTGCCAGTAGTATAGGACAGGGCTACGAGCAGTACTTC | NA | TRBD1 | TRBJ2-7 | TRBV19
CASSVAGTGRNNEQFF | TGTGCCAGCAGCGTCGCCGGGACAGGGCGAAACAATGAGCAGTTCTTC | once | TRBD1 | TRBJ2-1 | TRBV5-4
CASSSGQRHGYTF | TGTGCCAGCAGTTCGGGACAGAGGCATGGCTACACCTTC | NA | TRBD1 | TRBJ1-2 | TRBV28
CASSVTTGARETQYF | TGTGCCAGCAGCGTAACGACAGGGGCACGAGAGACCCAGTACTTC | NA | TRBD1 | TRBJ2-5 | TRBV9
CSAGQGGFNNEQFF | TGCAGCGCGGGACAGGGGGGCTTTAACAATGAGCAGTTCTTC | NA | TRBD1 | TRBJ2-1 | TRBV29-1
CASSQDGSSRSYEQYF | TGCGCCAGCAGCCAAGATGGTAGTTCCCGCTCCTACGAGCAGTACTTC | NA | NA | TRBJ2-7 | TRBV4-1
CASSLNRGAYEQYF | TGTGCCAGTAGCTTAAACAGGGGGGCCTACGAGCAGTACTTC | NA | TRBD1 | TRBJ2-7 | TRBV19
CASSLSGGNQPQHF | TGTGCCAGCAGCCTGTCCGGGGGTAATCAGCCCCAGCATTTT | NA | NA | TRBJ1-5 | TRBV28